The 29 T cell receptor beta chains below come from one sample, sequenced in a study of long-term antiretroviral therapy in people with HIV. The assay used was immunoSEQ (version v3.0), run at survey level. The protocol was immunoSEQ multiplex PCR, while the TCRdb copy is restricted to in-frame clones and leaves out a portion. The repertoire holds over 15,000 clones, with roughly 80% as singletons. The sample was unsorted PBMCs, taken 0.2 years after starting antiretroviral therapy. These receptors originate from a woman in her forties with HIV.

The chain is built from TRBV7-2 and TRBJ2-7; 11 bases are shared with TRBD2. The CDR3 contains 15 residues. Germline values: CDR1 SGHTA, CDR2 FQGNSA. The J segment lost 3 bases and the V segment lost 5 bases, leaving 6 bases of the junction unmatched. The CDR3 nucleotides are TGTGCCAGCAGCCCACTAGCGGGAGATATCTACGAGCAGTACTTC. It yields the protein CASSPLAGDIYEQYF.

The CDR3 is CAWSGFLAGETGELFF. The CDR3, as DNA: TGTGCCTGGAGTGGTTTTCTAGCGGGTGAAACCGGGGAGCTGTTTTTT. The V and J genes are TRBV30 and TRBJ2-2; 8 bases are a match to TRBD2. The germline CDR1 and CDR2 sequences are GTSNPN and SVGIG (reference sequence). V shed 1 base and J 5 bases; nucleotides not matched to a gene: 9. The CDR3 loop spans 16 amino acids.

The V and J genes are TRBV4-3 and TRBJ2-7; possible D gene TRBD2, 5 bases. The CDR3 is 16 amino acids. Trimming shortened V by 0 bases and J by 2 bases, and 14 bases separated the two germline ends. Germline V gives CDR1 LGHNA, CDR2 YSLEER. CDR3 protein: CASSQDDGWGAYEQYF. The CDR3 bases are TGCGCCAGCAGCCAAGATGACGGGTGGGGAGCCTACGAGCAGTACTTC.

The rearrangement links TRBV5-1 to TRBJ2-7; 9 bases align to TRBD1. CDR1 is SGHRS and CDR2 is YFSETQ in the germline V gene. The CDR3 consists of 14 residues. V was pared by 4 bases and J by 5 bases, with 7 bases of the junction left unmatched. CDR3 DNA: TGCGCCAGCAGCCAGGGACAGGGAACCGACGAGCAGTACTTC. Its protein product is CASSQGQGTDEQYF.

V is TRBV10-3 and J is TRBJ2-5; weak D call: TRBD1 (6 bases). Germline V lookup: CDR1 ENHRY, CDR2 SYGVKD. Trimming shortened V by 2 bases and J by 2 bases, and 12 bases separated the two germline ends. The CDR3 consists of 15 residues. The CDR3 loop is CAISEIRGPQETQYF. CDR3 DNA sequence: TGTGCCATCAGTGAGATCAGGGGTCCACAAGAGACCCAGTACTTC.

The chain has TRBV30 and TRBJ2-7, with D hard to call. The length of the CDR3 is 13 residues. CDR1 GTSNPN and CDR2 SVGIG come from the germline V gene (reference sequence). Trimming left V 0 bases short and J 5 bases short, with 11 bases between. The CDR3 coding sequence is TGTGCCTGGAGTGTACTACGTTGGGACGAGCAGTACTTC. This codes for CAWSVLRWDEQYF.

V and J are TRBV27 and TRBJ2-1; a weak D match, TRBD1 (6 bases). Germline CDR1 MNHEY, CDR2 SMNVEV (reference sequence). The CDR3 runs 15 residues. Trimming shortened V by 5 bases and J by 5 bases, and 16 bases separated the two germline ends. The CDR3 region is CASSPQGVGNNEQFF. The DNA for the CDR3 is TGTGCCAGCAGTCCACAGGGAGTGGGGAACAATGAGCAGTTCTTC.

This rearrangement joins TRBV28 to TRBJ1-2; D unresolved. The CDR3 spans 12 residues. Trimming took off 7 bases at V and 3 bases at J, with 9 bases between the two ends. In germline, CDR1 is MDHEN, CDR2 SYDVKM. CDR3 nucleotide sequence: TGTGCCAGCAACGCCCAGGACTATGGCTACACCTTC. This gives the protein CASNAQDYGYTF.

The rearrangement links TRBV1 to TRBJ2-1; TRBD1, the D gene given by the table, was not confirmed from the DNA. TRBV1 is deemed a pseudogene. The CDR3 spans 16 residues. CDR3 nucleotides: TGCACCAGCAGCCAAGAGGTCAGGGGCCCCCGCAATGAGCAGTTCTTC. This encodes CTSSQEVRGPRNEQFF.

This chain uses TRBV7-9 with TRBJ1-3; D might be TRBD1 (6 bases). V lost 5 bases, J lost 0 bases, and 14 bases lay in between. Germline V gives CDR1 SEHNR, CDR2 FQNEAQ (reference sequence). The length of the CDR3 is 16 residues. The CDR3 spells CASSTNRVSSGNTIYF. Written as DNA, the CDR3 is TGTGCCAGCAGCACGAACAGGGTTTCCTCTGGAAACACCATATATTTT.

This clone was seen a handful of times. The chain combines TRBV6-5 with TRBJ2-1; 9 nucleotides match TRBD1. The CDR3 has 15 residues. V was clipped by 5 bases and J by 2 bases; unmatched bases: 4. Germline lookup yields CDR1 MNHEY and CDR2 SVGAGI. DNA for the CDR3: TGTGCCAGCAGTCCGGGACAGGGAGCCTACAATGAGCAGTTCTTC. Translating gives CASSPGQGAYNEQFF.

The rearrangement links TRBV10-2 to TRBJ1-2; D is unclear. Trimming shortened V by 6 bases and J by 6 bases, and 17 bases separated the two germline ends. This CDR3 spans 14 amino acids. Germline CDR1 is WSHSY and CDR2 is SAAADI. CDR3 region: CASRPPGSYHGYTF. The DNA for the CDR3 is TGCGCCAGCAGGCCCCCGGGAAGCTATCATGGCTACACCTTC.

The chain joins TRBV5-1 to TRBJ2-2, with TRBD2 as a possible D gene (7 bases). The CDR3 is 15 amino acids. V lost 4 bases and J lost 3, with 13 bases in between. Looked up from germline, CDR1 is SGHRS and CDR2 is YFSETQ. CDR3 DNA: TGCGCCAGCAGCACCGGAGGGGGGGACACCGGGGAGCTGTTTTTT. Its translation is CASSTGGGDTGELFF.

The gene calls are TRBV6-5 and TRBJ1-1; D is uncertain. This CDR3 comprises 12 residues. Trimming pared 7 bases from V and 4 bases from J, leaving 10 bases between. Germline CDR1 reads MNHEY; CDR2 reads SVGAGI. CDR3: CASISRTTEAFF. The DNA for the CDR3 is TGTGCCAGCATTTCTCGGACCACTGAAGCTTTCTTT.

This clone came up once. The chain uses TRBV29-1 and TRBJ2-5; D remains unclear. Trimming shortened V by 2 bases and J by 1 base, and 8 bases separated the two germline ends. The V gene's germline CDR1 is SQVTM and CDR2 ANQGSEA. The CDR3 is made up of 13 amino acids. Here the CDR3 DNA reads TGCAGCGTTGAATTTGGGGTCCAAGAGACCCAGTACTTC. Translated, it gives CSVEFGVQETQYF.

The chain uses TRBV19 and TRBJ1-1; the D gene is possibly TRBD1 (5 bases). Germline values: CDR1 LNHDA, CDR2 SQIVND (reference sequence). This CDR3 spans 14 amino acids. The V end was cut by 7 bases, the J end by 1 base, with 13 bases between. CDR3 residues: CASNHPGGNTEAFF. The CDR3 DNA reads TGTGCCAGTAATCACCCGGGGGGGAACACTGAAGCTTTCTTT.

This clone is deemed medium-sized. The V gene is TRBV5-1, the J gene TRBJ2-2; unclear D gene. The CDR3 loop spans 14 amino acids. CDR1 is SGHRS, CDR2 YFSETQ, per germline. The ends were cut back, 2 bases at V and 0 bases at J, with 5 bases in the middle. The CDR3 is CASSFGSNTGELFF. The DNA for the CDR3 is TGCGCCAGCAGCTTTGGGTCGAACACCGGGGAGCTGTTTTTT.

The chain carries TRBV2 and TRBJ2-7; a possible D gene is TRBD2 (6 bases). Germline V CDR1 and CDR2: SNHLY, FYNNEI. V was clipped by 5 bases and J by 5 bases, with 19 bases between them. This CDR3 comprises 15 residues. DNA for the CDR3: TGTGCCAGCAGTATTCTGGAGGGAATGGAAAACGAGCAGTACTTC. Protein sequence: CASSILEGMENEQYF. Looking up the rest from reference TRBV2 and TRBJ2-7 gives the full variable domain: EPEVTQTPSHQVTQMGQEVILRCVPISNHLYFYWYRQILGQKVEFLVSFYNNEISEKSEIFDDQFSVERPDGSNFTLKIRSTKLEDSAMYFCASSILEGMENEQYFGPGTRLTVT.

The chain recombines TRBV15 with TRBJ1-1, with D perhaps TRBD1 (6 bases). CDR3 length: 20 residues. CDR1 is LNHNV, CDR2 YYDKDF, per germline (reference sequence). V dropped 2 bases and J dropped 2 bases, with 27 bases sitting between them. The CDR3 bases are TGTGCCACCAGCAGACCAAAACGCGAGGGGGGGAAGGGTTTTAACACTGAAGCTTTCTTT. This translates into CATSRPKREGGKGFNTEAFF.

The V call is TRBV11-2, the J call TRBJ2-2, with 7 bases that match TRBD2. CDR3 length equals 17 residues. V dropped 5 bases and J dropped 3; count of bases not matched to a gene: 12. Germline-derived CDR1 and CDR2 are SGHAT and FQNNGV. CDR3 DNA: TGTGCCAGCAGCGCCGGACTAGGTAGAAGGGACACCGGGGAGCTGTTTTTT. The encoded protein is CASSAGLGRRDTGELFF.

J is TRBJ2-1 and V is TRBV19, with 7 nucleotides matching TRBD1. V trimming: 2 bases; J trimming: 5 bases; junction bases outside the gene matches: 6. CDR1 and CDR2 (germline): LNHDA, SQIVND (reference sequence). The CDR3 loop spans 15 amino acids. CDR3 DNA: TGTGCCAGTAGTATATTAGGGGGCTGGGACAATGAGCAGTTCTTC. Translation gives CASSILGGWDNEQFF.

This chain links TRBV10-3 with TRBJ1-1, with D perhaps matching TRBD1 (5 bases). The germline V and J ends were trimmed by 2 bases and 3 bases, with 10 bases remaining between them. There are 14 residues in the CDR3. The germline CDR1 and CDR2 sequences are ENHRY and SYGVKD. The CDR3 sequence is CAISEGQPDTEAFF. The DNA of the CDR3 is TGTGCCATCAGTGAGGGACAACCTGACACTGAAGCTTTCTTT.

The chain uses TRBV6-5 and TRBJ1-1; possible D gene TRBD1, 5 bases. Trimming stripped 5 bases from V and 5 bases from J, with 15 bases between. Germline loops: CDR1 MNHEY, CDR2 SVGAGI. This CDR3 has 14 residues. The CDR3 DNA reads as TGTGCCAGCAGTCCCGGGACTGAGCGGACTGAAGCTTTCTTT. Its protein product is CASSPGTERTEAFF.

The rearrangement links TRBV7-2 to TRBJ2-1, with 14 bases aligning to TRBD2. Germline assignment: CDR1 SGHTA and CDR2 FQGNSA. This CDR3 has 19 amino acids. V was pared by 4 bases and J by 8 bases, with 16 bases of the junction left unmatched. CDR3 in amino acids: CASSWRGLGTSGSRDEQFF. The CDR3 coding sequence is TGTGCCAGCAGCTGGAGGGGGTTGGGGACTAGCGGGAGCCGCGATGAGCAGTTCTTC.

This clone was seen a few times. The J gene is TRBJ1-6, the V gene TRBV5-4; D remains unclear. Trimming took 2 bases from V and 2 from J, leaving 11 bases between them. Germline CDR1 SGHNT, CDR2 YYREEE (reference sequence). This CDR3 region has 16 residues. The CDR3 DNA reads as TGTGCCAGCAGCTTCAGCGGCGGAACCTATAATTCACCCCTCCACTTT. Residues: CASSFSGGTYNSPLHF. The full variable domain, with the rest looked up from reference TRBV5-4 and TRBJ1-6, is ETGVTQSPTHLIKTRGQQVTLRCSSQSGHNTVSWYQQALGQGPQFIFQYYREEENGRGNFPPRFSGLQFPNYSSELNVNALELDDSALYLCASSFSGGTYNSPLHFGNGTRLTVT.

The chain links TRBV9 to TRBJ1-4, with D possibly being TRBD1 (5 bases). V was trimmed by 6 bases and J by 5 bases, leaving 14 bases between them. CDR1 and CDR2 (germline): SGDLS, YYNGEE. This CDR3 comprises 14 residues. The CDR3 nucleotides are TGTGCCAGCACCCGGACGGGGGGAAATGAAAAACTGTTTTTT. It translates to CASTRTGGNEKLFF.

This chain links TRBV4-2 with TRBJ2-1; D gene unclear. V shed 0 bases and J shed 6 bases, with 9 bases lying between them. This CDR3 is 14 amino acids long. Germline V gives CDR1 LGHNA, CDR2 YNFKEQ. The CDR3 sequence: CASSQDGIANEQFF. The CDR3 DNA reads as TGTGCCAGCAGCCAAGATGGAATAGCCAATGAGCAGTTCTTC.

This clone has just one count. The V gene is TRBV5-6, the J gene TRBJ2-7, with 8 bases aligning to TRBD1. Germline CDR1 and CDR2: SGHDT and YYEEEE. The CDR3 is 15 residues long. After removal of 4 bases from V and 3 bases from J, the junction contained 9 bases not matched to a gene. The CDR3 reads CASSKLGTGFYEQYF. CDR3 DNA: TGTGCCAGCAGCAAACTGGGGACAGGTTTCTACGAGCAGTACTTC.

The J gene is TRBJ1-3, the V gene TRBV6-1, with D perhaps matching TRBD1 (5 bases). The CDR3 extends over 15 amino acids. Per the germline V gene, CDR1 is MNHNS and CDR2 is SASEGT. V gave up 2 bases and J gave up 8 bases, with 16 bases separating them. In DNA, the CDR3 is TGTGCCAGCAGTGAACAAGACAGCCCTTGGTACACCATATATTTT. It specifies CASSEQDSPWYTIYF.